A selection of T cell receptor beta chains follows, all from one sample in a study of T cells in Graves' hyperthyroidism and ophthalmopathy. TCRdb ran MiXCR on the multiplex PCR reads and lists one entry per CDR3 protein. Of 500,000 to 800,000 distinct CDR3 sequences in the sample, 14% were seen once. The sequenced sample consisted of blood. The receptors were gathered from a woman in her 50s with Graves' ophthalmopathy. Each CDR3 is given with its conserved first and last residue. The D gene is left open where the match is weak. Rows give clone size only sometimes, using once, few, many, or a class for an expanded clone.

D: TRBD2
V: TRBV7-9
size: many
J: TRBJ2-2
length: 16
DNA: TGTGCCAGCAGCAAAAGAGCGGGGGCGAACACCGGGGAGCTGTTTTTT
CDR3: CASSKRAGANTGELFF

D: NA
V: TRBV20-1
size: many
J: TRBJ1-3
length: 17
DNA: TGCAGTGCTTCATCCTCGGAAGGGGTTGTTGGTAAAAACACCATATATTTT
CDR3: CSASSSEGVVGKNTIYF

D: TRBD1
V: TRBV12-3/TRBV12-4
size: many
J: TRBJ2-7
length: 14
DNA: TGTGCCAGCAGTTTGGGACAGGGTAACCACGAGCAGTACTTC
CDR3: CASSLGQGNHEQYF

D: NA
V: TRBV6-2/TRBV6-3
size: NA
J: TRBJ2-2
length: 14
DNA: TGTGCCAGCAGCACCGGACCCCATGACGGGGAGCTGTTTTTT
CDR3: CASSTGPHDGELFF

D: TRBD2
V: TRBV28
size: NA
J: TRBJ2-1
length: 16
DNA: TGTGCCAGCACCTTAGAACTAGCGGGAGTGAACAATGAGCAGTTCTTC
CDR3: CASTLELAGVNNEQFF

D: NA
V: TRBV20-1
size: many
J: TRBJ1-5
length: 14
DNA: TGCAGTGCTAGAGATAGGGTTAGCAATCAGCCCCAGCATTTT
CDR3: CSARDRVSNQPQHF

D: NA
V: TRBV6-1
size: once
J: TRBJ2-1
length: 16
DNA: TGTGCCAGCGGAAGCCCCTCGCGGATAGGGTACAATGAGCAGTTCTTC
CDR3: CASGSPSRIGYNEQFF

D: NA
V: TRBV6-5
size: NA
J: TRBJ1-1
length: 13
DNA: TGTGCCAGCAGTTACCCCCCCTACACTGAAGCTTTCTTT
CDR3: CASSYPPYTEAFF

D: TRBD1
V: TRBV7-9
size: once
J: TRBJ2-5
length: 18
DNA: TGTGCCAGCAGCCTACAAACCAGGACAGGGATATTGCGAGAGACCCAGTACTTC
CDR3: CASSLQTRTGILRETQYF

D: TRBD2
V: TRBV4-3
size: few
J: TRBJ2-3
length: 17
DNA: TGCGCCAGCAGCCAAGCCTTCGGGACTAGCGGTACCCGCGGGCAGTATTTT
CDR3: CASSQAFGTSGTRGQYF

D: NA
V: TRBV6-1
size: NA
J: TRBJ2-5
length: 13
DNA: TGTGCCAGCCAGGGACAACAGGACGAGACCCAGTACTTC
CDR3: CASQGQQDETQYF

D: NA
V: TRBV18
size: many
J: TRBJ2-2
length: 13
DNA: TGTGCCAGCTCACCTCGGAGTGACGGGGAGCTGTTTTTT
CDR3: CASSPRSDGELFF

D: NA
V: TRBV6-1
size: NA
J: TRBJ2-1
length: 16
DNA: TGTGCCAGCAAGAGTGGACTTCAGAGCTCCTACAATGAGCAGTTCTTC
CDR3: CASKSGLQSSYNEQFF

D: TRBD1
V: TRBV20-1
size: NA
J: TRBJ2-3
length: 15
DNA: TGCAGTGCTAGAGTGAGGGGGCCCATGCGTGATACGCAGTATTTT
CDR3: CSARVRGPMRDTQYF

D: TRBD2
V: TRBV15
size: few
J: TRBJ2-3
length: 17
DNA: TGTGCCACCAGCAGAGATCGTTCACTAGCGGGAGTGGATACGCAGTATTTT
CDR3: CATSRDRSLAGVDTQYF

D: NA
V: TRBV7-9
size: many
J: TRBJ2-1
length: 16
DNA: TGTGCCAGCAGCGCGGTGGGGGCGGGAAGAGGCAATGAGCAGTTCTTC
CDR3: CASSAVGAGRGNEQFF

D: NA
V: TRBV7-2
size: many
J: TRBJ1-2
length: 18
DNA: TGTGCCAGCAGCCGTCTGCCGGGCGCTAGGTCCCTCGCCTATGGCTACACCTTC
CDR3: CASSRLPGARSLAYGYTF

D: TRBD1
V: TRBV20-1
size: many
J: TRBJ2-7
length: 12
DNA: TGCAGTGCGGGGGGACAGGCCCACGAGCAGTACTTC
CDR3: CSAGGQAHEQYF

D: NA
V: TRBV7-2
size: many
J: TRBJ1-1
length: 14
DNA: TGTGCCAGCAGCCCCAGGGCGCACGACACTGAAGCTTTCTTT
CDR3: CASSPRAHDTEAFF

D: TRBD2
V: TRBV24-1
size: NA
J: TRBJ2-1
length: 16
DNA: TGTGCCACCAGTGATTTTGGGCTAGCGGAACACAATGAGCAGTTCTTC
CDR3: CATSDFGLAEHNEQFF

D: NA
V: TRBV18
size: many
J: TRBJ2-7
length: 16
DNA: TGTGCCAGCTCACAACTTTCGAAGCAGGGTCCCCACGAGCAGTACTTC
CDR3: CASSQLSKQGPHEQYF

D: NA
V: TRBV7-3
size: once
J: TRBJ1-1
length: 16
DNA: TGTGCCAGCAGCCAAGGAGTCGGCAGTATGAACACTGAAGCTTTCTTT
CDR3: CASSQGVGSMNTEAFF

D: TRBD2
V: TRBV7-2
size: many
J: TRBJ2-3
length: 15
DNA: TGTGCCAGCAGCTTTATGGGACGGGGGGTGGATACGCAGTATTTT
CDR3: CASSFMGRGVDTQYF

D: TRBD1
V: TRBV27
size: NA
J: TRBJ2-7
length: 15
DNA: TGTGCCAGCAGTCCAGGGACAGGGGGTCCCTACGAGCAGTACTTC
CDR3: CASSPGTGGPYEQYF

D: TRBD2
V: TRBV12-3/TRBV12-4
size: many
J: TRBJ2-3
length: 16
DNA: TGTGCCAGCAGTTCGACGGGACTAGCGGTTGTAGATACGCAGTATTTT
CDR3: CASSSTGLAVVDTQYF

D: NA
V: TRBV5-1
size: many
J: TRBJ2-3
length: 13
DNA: TGCGCCAGCAGCTTGGTGGGAGAAGATACGCAGTATTTT
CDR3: CASSLVGEDTQYF

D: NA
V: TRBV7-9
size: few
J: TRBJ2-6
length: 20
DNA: TGTGCCAGCAGCCCCAACCCCGGGGCAGCCACCAGCTCTGGGGCCAACGTCCTGACTTTC
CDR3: CASSPNPGAATSSGANVLTF

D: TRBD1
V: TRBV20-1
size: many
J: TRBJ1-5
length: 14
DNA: TGCAGTGCAAATAGGCAGGGGGAAATTTGGCCCCAGCATTTT
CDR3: CSANRQGEIWPQHF

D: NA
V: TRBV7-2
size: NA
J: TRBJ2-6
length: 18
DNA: TGTGCCAGCAGCTTAGGTGGGGGGCGAGGATCTGGGGCCAACGTCCTGACTTTC
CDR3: CASSLGGGRGSGANVLTF

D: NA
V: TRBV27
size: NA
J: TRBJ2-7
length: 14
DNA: TGTGCCAGCAGTTTAAATCGGATAGTCGGCGAGCAGTACTTC
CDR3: CASSLNRIVGEQYF

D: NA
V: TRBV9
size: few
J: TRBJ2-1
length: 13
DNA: TGTGCCAGCAGCGTAGCCCAAGTTAGTGAGCAGTTCTTC
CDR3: CASSVAQVSEQFF

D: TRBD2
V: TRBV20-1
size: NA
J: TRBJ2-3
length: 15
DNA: TGCAGTGCTAGAGATAAAACTAGCGCCCCAGATACGCAGTATTTT
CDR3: CSARDKTSAPDTQYF

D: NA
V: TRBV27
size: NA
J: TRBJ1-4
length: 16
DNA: TGTGCCAGCAGTTTAACTTTCGGGTCCCTAGGGGAAAAACTGTTTTTT
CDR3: CASSLTFGSLGEKLFF

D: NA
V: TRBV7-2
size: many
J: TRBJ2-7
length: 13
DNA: TGTGCCAGCAGCTTAGACTATACCTACGAGCAGTACTTC
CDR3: CASSLDYTYEQYF

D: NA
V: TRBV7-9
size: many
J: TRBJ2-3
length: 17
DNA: TGTGCCAGCAGCCCTCCCCGGCGTGGATCTAGCACAGATACGCAGTATTTT
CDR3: CASSPPRRGSSTDTQYF

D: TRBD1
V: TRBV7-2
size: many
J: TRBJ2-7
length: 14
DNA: TGTGCCAGCAGCTTATCCGGGACAGGCTACGAGCAGTACTTC
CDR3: CASSLSGTGYEQYF

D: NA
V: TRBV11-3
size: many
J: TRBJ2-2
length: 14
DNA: TGTGCCAGCAGCCCCACCCAGGGTTCCGGGGAGCTGTTTTTT
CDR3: CASSPTQGSGELFF